Sequencing of this T cell receptor (beta chain) was carried out in a study of T cell changes during pregnancy in multiple sclerosis. The germline gives CDR1 SNHLY, CDR2 FYNNEI. Between the trimmed V and J ends, which lost 6 bases and 4 bases, there was a span of 15 bases. This CDR3 spans 15 amino acids. Measured with immunoSEQ multiplex PCR; TCRdb has only the in-frame clones, and not every one. Found here are 90,000 to 130,000 clones, 80% to 95% of them singletons; the top ten hold roughly 1.4%. The sequence was collected from a female donor with multiple sclerosis, enrolled in a pregnancy study. The chain couples TRBV2 to TRBJ2-2; D not resolved. The sequencing here drew on peripheral blood, taken in the third trimester of pregnancy. The CDR3 protein is CASSGLVRSTGELFF. DNA for the CDR3: TGTGCCAGCAGCGGTCTGGTTAGGAGCACCGGGGAGCTGTTTTTT.